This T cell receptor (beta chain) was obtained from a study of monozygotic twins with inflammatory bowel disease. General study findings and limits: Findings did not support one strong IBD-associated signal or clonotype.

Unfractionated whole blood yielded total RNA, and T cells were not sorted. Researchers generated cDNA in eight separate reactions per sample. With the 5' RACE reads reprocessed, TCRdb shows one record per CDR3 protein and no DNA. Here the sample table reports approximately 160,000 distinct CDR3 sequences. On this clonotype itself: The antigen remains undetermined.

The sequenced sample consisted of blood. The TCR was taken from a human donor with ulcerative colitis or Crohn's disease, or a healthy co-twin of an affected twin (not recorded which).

This chain's CDR3 is CAWSVTRGNQPQHF. The chain is built from TRBV30 and TRBJ1-5; as DNA is missing, the TRBD1 call by TCRdb cannot be tested. CDR3 length: 14 residues. Germline-derived CDR1 and CDR2 are GTSNPN and SVGIG (reference sequence). The variable domain in full, completed from reference TRBV30 and TRBJ1-5, reads SQTIHQWPATLVQPVGSPLSLECTVEGTSNPNLYWYRQAAGRGLQLLFYSVGIGQISSEVPQNLSASRPQDRQFILSSKKLLLSDSGFYLCAWSVTRGNQPQHFGDGTRLSIL.